The 5 T cell receptor beta chains below were found in one sample sequenced in a study of blood T cells in healthy people across ages. Next came a second PCR, run for about 7 to 12 cycles, which used a sample-barcoded 5' primer along with a J-beta primer mix. TCRdb processed the 5' RACE reads anew with MiXCR; each CDR3 protein has one entry. The sample shows 1.5 million to 2 million distinct CDR3 sequences, almost 35% of them seen only once. The sequenced material came from blood. These receptors came from a young woman in good health.

The chain is built from TRBV6-1 and TRBJ2-1, with 7 bases fitting TRBD2. The J call may be wrong; the DNA end is better matched by TRBJ2-7. Germline V gene lookup returns CDR1 MNHNS and CDR2 SASEGT. The length of the CDR3 is 13 residues. This CDR3 reads CASRGLTYNEQYF. The CDR3 coding sequence is TGTGCCAGCCGGGGACTAACCTACAATGAGCAGTACTTC.

The chain has TRBV12-3 or TRBV12-4 and TRBJ2-1; 12 bases fit TRBD2. The junction had 5 bases not matched to a gene; V was cut back by 4 bases and J by 4 bases. CDR3 length equals 16 residues. CDR3 DNA sequence: TGTGCCAGCAGTTCGAGCGGACTAGCGGGGTACAATGAGCAGTTCTTC. It encodes CASSSSGLAGYNEQFF.

This clonotype was picked up a small number of times. The V gene is TRBV9, the J gene TRBJ2-5, with D perhaps TRBD1 (6 bases). The CDR3 is 14 residues long. V was trimmed by 5 bases and J by 3 bases, leaving 14 bases between them. CDR1 is SGDLS and CDR2 is YYNGEE in the germline V gene. As DNA, the CDR3 is TGTGCCAGCAGTAGGGCGGACAGAAAAGAGACCCAGTACTTC. Its protein product is CASSRADRKETQYF.

This clonotype showed up just a few times. The chain joins TRBV7-3 to TRBJ2-5, with D tentatively TRBD2 (6 bases). The CDR3 length is 12 residues. CDR1 and CDR2 (germline): SGHTA, FQGTGA. V lost 11 bases to trimming and J lost 1 base, with 11 bases between them. CDR3: CAPAGFQETQYF. The CDR3 DNA reads as TGTGCCCCCGCGGGGTTCCAAGAGACCCAGTACTTC.

This clonotype was seen more than once but under ten times. The rearrangement joins TRBV5-5 to TRBJ2-1, with D unclear. The CDR3 contains 13 residues. The germline gives CDR1 SGHKS, CDR2 YYEKEE (reference sequence). The V end was cut by 0 bases, the J end by 7 bases, with 8 bases between. The CDR3 DNA reads as TGTGCCAGCAGCTTGGATCTTCCGAATGAGCAGTTCTTC. Translating it yields CASSLDLPNEQFF.